The clone carrying this TCR beta chain was seen at least ten times. As yet, its antigen is unknown. These data originate in a study of T cells in Graves' hyperthyroidism and ophthalmopathy. Uncontrolled infections, other autoimmune diseases, pregnancy or lactation led to exclusion of patients. Diagnosing involved the use of clinical symptoms, serum thyroxine and TRAb, thyroid ultrasound and orbital computed tomography. The CDR3 has 14 amino acids. From germline, CDR1 is DFQATT and CDR2 SNEGSKA (reference sequence). Trimming removed 5 bases from V and 1 base from J; junction bases left unmatched: 7. There were TCR beta CDR3 regions amplified from RNA transcripts. When the TCR CDR3 underwent first-round RT-PCR, the HTBI primer set was used. TCRdb re-called the multiplex PCR reads with MiXCR, one entry per CDR3 protein. The top ten hold around 44% of the sample, which has roughly 510,000 distinct CDR3 sequences, 40% to 50% seen once.

Study-wide points: Separation of ophthalmopathy from stable hyperthyroidism was achieved by a 13 V-J model. Within blood appeared most thyroid clonotypes that had expanded above 0.001.

Sequencing input: peripheral blood or thyroid tissue (not recorded which). This sequence originates from an adult woman with Graves' disease, either hyperthyroidism or ophthalmopathy (not recorded which). The rearrangement joins TRBV20-1 to TRBJ2-7; 8 nucleotides align to TRBD2. The DNA of the CDR3 is TGCAGTGCTTCCTCGGCGGGAGGTTCCTACGAGCAGTACTTC. Protein product: CSASSAGGSYEQYF.